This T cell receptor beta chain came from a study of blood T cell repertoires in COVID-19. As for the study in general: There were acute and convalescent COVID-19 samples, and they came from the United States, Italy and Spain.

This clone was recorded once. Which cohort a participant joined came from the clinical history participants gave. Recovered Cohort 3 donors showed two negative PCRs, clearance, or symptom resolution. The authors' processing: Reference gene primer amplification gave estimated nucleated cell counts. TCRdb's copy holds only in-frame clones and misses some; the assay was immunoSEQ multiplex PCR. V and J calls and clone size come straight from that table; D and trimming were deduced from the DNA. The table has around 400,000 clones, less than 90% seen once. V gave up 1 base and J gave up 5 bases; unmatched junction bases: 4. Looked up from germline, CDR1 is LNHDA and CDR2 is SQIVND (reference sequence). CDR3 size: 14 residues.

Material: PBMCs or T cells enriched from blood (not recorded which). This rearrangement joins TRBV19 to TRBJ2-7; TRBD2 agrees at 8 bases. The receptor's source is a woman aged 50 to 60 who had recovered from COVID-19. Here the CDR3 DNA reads TGTGCCAGTAGTATAGGAGCGGGAGCCCACGAGCAGTACTTC. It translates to CASSIGAGAHEQYF.